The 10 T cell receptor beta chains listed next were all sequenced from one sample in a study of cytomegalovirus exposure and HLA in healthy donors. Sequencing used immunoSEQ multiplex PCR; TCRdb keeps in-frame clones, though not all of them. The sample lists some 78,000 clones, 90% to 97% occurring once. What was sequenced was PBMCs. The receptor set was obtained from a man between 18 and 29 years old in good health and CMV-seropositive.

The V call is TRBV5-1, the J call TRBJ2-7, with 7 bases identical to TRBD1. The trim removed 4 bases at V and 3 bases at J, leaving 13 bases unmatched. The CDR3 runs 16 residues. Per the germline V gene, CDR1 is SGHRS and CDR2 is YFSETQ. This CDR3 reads CASSRGENRGFYEQYF. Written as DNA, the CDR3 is TGCGCCAGCAGCCGGGGCGAAAACAGGGGTTTCTACGAGCAGTACTTC.

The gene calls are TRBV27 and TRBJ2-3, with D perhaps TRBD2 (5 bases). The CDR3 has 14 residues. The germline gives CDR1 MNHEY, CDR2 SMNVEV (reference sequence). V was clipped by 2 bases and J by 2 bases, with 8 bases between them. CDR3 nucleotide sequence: TGTGCCAGCAGTTTACTGGGAGACACAGATACGCAGTATTTT. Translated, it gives CASSLLGDTDTQYF.

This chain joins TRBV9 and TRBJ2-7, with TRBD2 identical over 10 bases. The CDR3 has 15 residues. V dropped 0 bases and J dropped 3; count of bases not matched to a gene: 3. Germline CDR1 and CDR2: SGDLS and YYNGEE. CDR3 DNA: TGTGCCAGCAGCGTAGCTGGGACTAGCGTCTACGAGCAGTACTTC. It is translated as CASSVAGTSVYEQYF.

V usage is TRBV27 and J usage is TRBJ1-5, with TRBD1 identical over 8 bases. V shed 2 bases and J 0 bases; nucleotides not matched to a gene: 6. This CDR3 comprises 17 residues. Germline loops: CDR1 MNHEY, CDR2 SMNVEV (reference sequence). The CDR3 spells CASSLGVGTGSNQPQHF. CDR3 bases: TGTGCCAGCAGTTTAGGAGTTGGGACAGGTAGCAATCAGCCCCAGCATTTT.

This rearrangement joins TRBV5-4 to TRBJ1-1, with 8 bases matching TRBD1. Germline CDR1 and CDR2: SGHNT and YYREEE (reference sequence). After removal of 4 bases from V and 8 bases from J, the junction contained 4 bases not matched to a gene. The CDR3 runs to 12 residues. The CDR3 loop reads CASSIDRGEAFF. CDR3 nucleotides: TGTGCCAGCAGCATTGACAGGGGCGAAGCTTTCTTT.

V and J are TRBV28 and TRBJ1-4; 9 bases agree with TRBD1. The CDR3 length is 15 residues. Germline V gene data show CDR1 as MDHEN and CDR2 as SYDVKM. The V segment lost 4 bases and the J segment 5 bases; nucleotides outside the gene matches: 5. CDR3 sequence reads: CASSSPGTGNEKLFF. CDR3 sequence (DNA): TGTGCCAGCAGTTCGCCCGGGACAGGGAATGAAAAACTGTTTTTT.

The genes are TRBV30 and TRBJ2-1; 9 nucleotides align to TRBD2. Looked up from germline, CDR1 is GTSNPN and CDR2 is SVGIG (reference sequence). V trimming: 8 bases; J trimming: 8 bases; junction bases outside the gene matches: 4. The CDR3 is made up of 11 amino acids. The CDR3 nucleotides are TGTGCCCAGCGGGGGGTGCATGAGCAGTTCTTC. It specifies CAQRGVHEQFF.

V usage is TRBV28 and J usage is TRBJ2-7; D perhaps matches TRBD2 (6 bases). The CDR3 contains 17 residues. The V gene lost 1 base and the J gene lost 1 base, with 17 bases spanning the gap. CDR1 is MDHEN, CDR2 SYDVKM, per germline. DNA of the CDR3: TGTGCCAGCAGTTTATTGTCACTCTCCGGGACTTCCTACGAGCAGTACTTC. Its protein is CASSLLSLSGTSYEQYF.

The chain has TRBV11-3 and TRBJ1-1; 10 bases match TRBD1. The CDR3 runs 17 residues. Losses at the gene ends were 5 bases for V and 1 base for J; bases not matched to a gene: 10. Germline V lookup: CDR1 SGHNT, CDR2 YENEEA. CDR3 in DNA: TGTGCCAGCAGCCTAGGAGGGACAGGGGAGAGGAACACTGAAGCTTTCTTT. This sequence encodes CASSLGGTGERNTEAFF.

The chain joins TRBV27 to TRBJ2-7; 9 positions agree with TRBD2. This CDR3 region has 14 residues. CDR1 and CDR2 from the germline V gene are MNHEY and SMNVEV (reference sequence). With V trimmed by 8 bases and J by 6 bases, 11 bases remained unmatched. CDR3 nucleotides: TGTGCCAGCGCCCAGCGGGGGGATGGCTCCGAGCAGTACTTC. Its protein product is CASAQRGDGSEQYF.